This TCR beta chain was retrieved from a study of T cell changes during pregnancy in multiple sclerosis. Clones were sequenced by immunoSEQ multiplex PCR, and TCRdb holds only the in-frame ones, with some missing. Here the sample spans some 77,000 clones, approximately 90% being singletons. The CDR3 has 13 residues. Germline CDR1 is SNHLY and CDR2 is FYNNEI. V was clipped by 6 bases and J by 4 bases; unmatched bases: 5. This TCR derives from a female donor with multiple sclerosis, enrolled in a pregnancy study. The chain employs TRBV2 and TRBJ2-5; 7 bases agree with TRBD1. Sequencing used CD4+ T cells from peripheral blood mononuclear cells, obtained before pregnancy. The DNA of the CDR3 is TGTGCCAGCAGGAGGGGGCCCGGAGAGACCCAGTACTTC. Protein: CASRRGPGETQYF.